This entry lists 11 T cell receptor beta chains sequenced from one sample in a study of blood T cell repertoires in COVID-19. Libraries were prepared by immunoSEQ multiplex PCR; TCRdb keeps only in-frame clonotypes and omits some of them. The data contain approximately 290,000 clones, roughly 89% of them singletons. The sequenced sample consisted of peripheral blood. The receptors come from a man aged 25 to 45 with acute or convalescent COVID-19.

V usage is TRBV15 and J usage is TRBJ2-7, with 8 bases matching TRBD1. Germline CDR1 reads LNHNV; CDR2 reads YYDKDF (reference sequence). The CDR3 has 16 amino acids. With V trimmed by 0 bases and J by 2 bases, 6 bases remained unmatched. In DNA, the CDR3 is TGTGCCACCAGCAGAGATTGGGGACAGGAGGCCTACGAGCAGTACTTC. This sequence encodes CATSRDWGQEAYEQYF.

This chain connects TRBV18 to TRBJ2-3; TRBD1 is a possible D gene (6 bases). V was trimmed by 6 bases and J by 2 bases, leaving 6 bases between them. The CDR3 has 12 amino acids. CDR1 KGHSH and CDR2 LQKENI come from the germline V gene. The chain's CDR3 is CASSGATDTQYF. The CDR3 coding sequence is TGTGCCAGCTCGGGGGCCACAGATACGCAGTATTTT. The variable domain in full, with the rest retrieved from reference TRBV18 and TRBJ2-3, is NAGVMQNPRHLVRRRGQEARLRCSPMKGHSHVYWYRQLPEEGLKFMVYLQKENIIDESGMPKERFSAEFPKEGPSILRIQQVVRGDSAAYFCASSGATDTQYFGPGTRLTVL.

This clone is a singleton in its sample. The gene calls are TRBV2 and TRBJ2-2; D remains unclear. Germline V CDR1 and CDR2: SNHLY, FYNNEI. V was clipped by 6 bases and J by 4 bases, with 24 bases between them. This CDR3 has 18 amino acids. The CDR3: CASSLREPRQVRTGELFF. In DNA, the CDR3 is TGTGCCAGCAGCCTCCGAGAACCAAGGCAGGTGCGCACCGGGGAGCTGTTTTTT. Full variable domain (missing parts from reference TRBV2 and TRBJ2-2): EPEVTQTPSHQVTQMGQEVILRCVPISNHLYFYWYRQILGQKVEFLVSFYNNEISEKSEIFDDQFSVERPDGSNFTLKIRSTKLEDSAMYFCASSLREPRQVRTGELFFGEGSRLTVL.

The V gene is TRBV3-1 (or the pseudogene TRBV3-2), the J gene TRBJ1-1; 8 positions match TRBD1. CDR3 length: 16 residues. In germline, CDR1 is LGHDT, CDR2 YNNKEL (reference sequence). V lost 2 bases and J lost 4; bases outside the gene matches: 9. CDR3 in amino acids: CASSQLGQGLSTEAFF. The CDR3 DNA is TGTGCCAGCAGCCAACTCGGACAGGGTTTAAGCACTGAAGCTTTCTTT.

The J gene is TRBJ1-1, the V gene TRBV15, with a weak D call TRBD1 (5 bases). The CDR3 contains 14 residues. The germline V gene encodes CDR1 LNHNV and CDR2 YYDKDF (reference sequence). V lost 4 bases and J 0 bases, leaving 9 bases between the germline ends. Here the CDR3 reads CATSKGGVNTEAFF. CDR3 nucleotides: TGTGCCACCAGCAAGGGAGGGGTGAACACTGAAGCTTTCTTT.

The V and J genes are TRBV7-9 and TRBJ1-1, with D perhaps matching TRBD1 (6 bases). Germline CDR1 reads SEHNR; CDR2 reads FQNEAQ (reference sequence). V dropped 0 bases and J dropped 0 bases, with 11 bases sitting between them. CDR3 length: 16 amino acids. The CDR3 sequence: CASSLAQGRVNTEAFF. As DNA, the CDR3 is TGTGCCAGCAGCTTAGCGCAGGGGCGCGTGAACACTGAAGCTTTCTTT.

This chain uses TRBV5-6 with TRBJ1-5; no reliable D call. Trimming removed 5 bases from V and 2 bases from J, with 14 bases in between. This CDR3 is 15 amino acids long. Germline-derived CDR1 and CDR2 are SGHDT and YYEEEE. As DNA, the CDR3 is TGTGCCAGCAGTATGTCCGGTTTGGGCAATCAGCCCCAGCATTTT. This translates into CASSMSGLGNQPQHF. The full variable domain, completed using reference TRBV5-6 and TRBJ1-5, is DAGVTQSPTHLIKTRGQQVTLRCSPKSGHDTVSWYQQALGQGPQFIFQYYEEEERQRGNFPDRFSGHQFPNYSSELNVNALLLGDSALYLCASSMSGLGNQPQHFGDGTRLSIL.

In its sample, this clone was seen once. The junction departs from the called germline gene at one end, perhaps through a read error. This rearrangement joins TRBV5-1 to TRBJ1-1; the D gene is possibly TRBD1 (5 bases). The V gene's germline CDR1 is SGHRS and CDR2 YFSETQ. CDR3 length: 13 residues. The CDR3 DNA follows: TGCGCCAGCAGCTTGGACAGGAACGCTGAAGCTTTCTTT. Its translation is CASSLDRNAEAFF.

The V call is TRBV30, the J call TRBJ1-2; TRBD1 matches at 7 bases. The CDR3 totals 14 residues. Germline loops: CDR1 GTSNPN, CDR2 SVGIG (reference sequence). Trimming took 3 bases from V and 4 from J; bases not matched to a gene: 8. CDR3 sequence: CAWRGVTGIYGYTF. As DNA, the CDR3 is TGTGCCTGGAGAGGTGTGACAGGGATCTATGGCTACACCTTC.

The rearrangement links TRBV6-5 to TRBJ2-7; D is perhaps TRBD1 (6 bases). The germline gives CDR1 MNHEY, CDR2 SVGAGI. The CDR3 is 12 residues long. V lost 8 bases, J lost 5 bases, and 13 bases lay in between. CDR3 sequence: CASRTVLDEQYF. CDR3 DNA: TGTGCCAGCCGGACAGTCCTCGACGAGCAGTACTTC.

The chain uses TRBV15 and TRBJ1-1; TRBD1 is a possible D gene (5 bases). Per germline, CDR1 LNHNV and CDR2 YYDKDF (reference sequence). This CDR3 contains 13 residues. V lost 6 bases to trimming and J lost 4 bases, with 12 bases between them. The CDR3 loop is CATRAMGGTEAFF. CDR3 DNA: TGTGCCACCAGAGCGATGGGGGGCACTGAAGCTTTCTTT.